What follows is one TCR beta chain and its context. In its sample, this clone was seen once. The antigen this receptor binds is unknown. Nothing much larger sits one base from this clone, and base qualities are not available. From V the trimming removes 7 bases and from J it removes 10 bases, while the gene matches leave 7 bases of the junction unaccounted for. The CDR3 numbers 13 residues from cysteine through phenylalanine. Of all the DNA, just the CDR3 is kept, 39 bases in frame from base 1. The germline V gene (reference sequence) gives CDR1 as SEHNR and CDR2 as FQNEAQ. Collaborating institutions collected whole blood in K2EDTA tubes following their own protocols. For TCRbeta analysis, collaborators shipped samples in one of three forms: frozen whole blood, isolated PBMCs, or DNA extracted from either of those sample types. This sample is drawn from a study of blood T cell repertoires in COVID-19 (dated by TCRdb to about 2020). In terms of the full investigation: Samples from collaborators originated in the United States, Italy and Spain and spanned both the acute and convalescent phases of COVID-19. The prospective study material was composed of cDNA or gDNA derived from T cells, B-cell-depleted T cells, or PBMCs. The dataset comprised deeply sampled blood TCRbeta repertoires from subjects exposed to, actively infected with, or recovered from COVID-19. The repertoires were released in a freely available public database intended as a resource for research on the immune response to SARS-CoV-2. The samples were drawn from two sources: the first 160 participants of the ongoing ImmuneRACE study, and about 1,300 subjects contributed by 6 global collaborators. The sample metadata nearly always contained a de-identified subject ID, COVID-19 status, age in years and sex. HLA class I and class II types, where available, came from metadata supplied by the sample provider rather than from assay-based typing. On the study overall, not on this receptor specifically: How much clinical and demographic metadata was included differed by source and by participant, and the metadata was provided uncurated.

TCRbeta CDR3 regions were amplified from genomic DNA using the immunoSEQ Assay, a bias-controlled multiplex PCR. Turning to the authors' computational methods: Within the assay, amplification of reference gene primers was used to estimate how many nucleated cells each sample contained. To quantify the absolute abundance of each unique TCRbeta CDR3 rearrangement, sequence reads were collapsed and filtered. Productive Simpson clonality was computed per sample as the square root of Simpson's diversity index over productive rearrangements. TCRdb mirrors the immuneACCESS table, restricted to in-frame sequences. Some clones are absent from its copies; in checked studies, under half trace to an unresolved V gene, and the reason for the others is unknown. V and J calls and clone size come straight from that table; D and trimming were deduced from the DNA. This sample gives 250,000 to 300,000 clones in total; around 86% of them show up just once. The top ten clones comprise 2.5% to 3% of the sample.

The TCR originated in a woman aged 55-69 years with active or convalescent COVID-19. The sequencing input was peripheral blood. The chain is made from TRBV7-9 and TRBJ1-6, with TRBD1 identical over 7 junction bases. The CDR3 reads CASTQGDGSPLHF. The nucleotide sequence is given as TGTGCCAGCACTCAGGGGGACGGATCACCCCTCCACTTT.